Presented here are 19 T cell receptor beta chains from one specimen sequenced in a study of CD8 T cells in Susac syndrome. An amount of RNA that ranged from roughly 0.45 to 1 ug was reverse transcribed with random hexamers. From the immunoSEQ multiplex PCR reads, TCRdb called clonotypes with MiXCR, one entry per CDR3 protein. Here the sample spans around 300,000 distinct CDR3 sequences, about 90% being singletons. Material: CD4+ T cells from PBMCs. All receptors come from a human donor with multiple sclerosis.

The gene calls are TRBV6-1 and TRBJ1-2, with 9 bases fitting TRBD1. V lost 6 bases, J lost 7 bases, and 6 bases stayed unmatched. The length of the CDR3 is 13 residues. Germline V gene data show CDR1 as MNHNS and CDR2 as SASEGT. CDR3 sequence reads: CASRGDRGIGYTF. As DNA, the CDR3 is TGTGCCAGCAGAGGTGACAGGGGGATTGGCTACACCTTC.

The V call is TRBV30, the J call TRBJ2-2; the D is unclear. Trimming cost V 4 bases and J 1 base, with 10 bases left between them. The germline V gene has CDR1 GTSNPN and CDR2 SVGIG (reference sequence). The CDR3 length is 14 residues. CDR3 bases: TGTGCCTGGATACGTACCGAGAACACCGGGGAGCTGTTTTTT. Protein product: CAWIRTENTGELFF.

This clonotype was seen more than once but under ten times. The rearrangement links TRBV11-2 to TRBJ1-3, with D possibly TRBD1 on 5 matching bases. Germline V gives CDR1 SGHAT, CDR2 FQNNGV. The V end was cut by 2 bases, the J end by 4 bases, with 12 bases between. CDR3 length: 15 amino acids. For the CDR3, the DNA is TGTGCCAGCAGCTTATCCGGAGGGGACGGAAACACCATATATTTT. It yields the protein CASSLSGGDGNTIYF.

V usage is TRBV29-1 and J usage is TRBJ1-2, with D uncertain. Looked up from germline, CDR1 is SQVTM and CDR2 is ANQGSEA. CDR3 length equals 13 residues. The germline V and J ends were trimmed by 0 bases and 5 bases, with 10 bases remaining between them. CDR3 region: CSVEDPSGYGYTF. CDR3 DNA sequence: TGCAGCGTTGAAGACCCGTCAGGATATGGCTACACCTTC.

V gene TRBV6-1 combines with J gene TRBJ2-1; 7 nucleotides align to TRBD1. The CDR3 runs to 17 residues. Per the germline V gene, CDR1 is MNHNS and CDR2 is SASEGT. With 6 bases clipped from V and 4 bases from J, the junction kept 15 bases outside the gene matches. The CDR3: CASSPGKTGQPYNEQFF. The CDR3 nucleotides read TGTGCCAGCAGCCCCGGTAAAACGGGACAGCCGTACAATGAGCAGTTCTTC.

This chain links TRBV5-1 with TRBJ2-5, with D possibly TRBD1 on 5 matching bases. V was pared by 1 base and J by 4 bases, with 11 bases between. Germline CDR1 and CDR2: SGHRS and YFSETQ. The CDR3 covers 14 residues. The CDR3 DNA is TGCGCCAGCAGCTTGCAGGGCGCTGGAGAGACCCAGTACTTC. Translation gives CASSLQGAGETQYF.

The chain combines TRBV7-3 with TRBJ2-3, with a possible D match to TRBD2 (7 bases). Trimming left V 5 bases short and J 5 bases short, with 20 bases between. CDR1 and CDR2 from the germline V gene are SGHTA and FQGTGA. CDR3 size: 16 residues. CDR3 residues: CASSPQGLAEKDTQYF. In nucleotides, the CDR3 is TGTGCCAGCAGCCCCCAGGGGCTAGCGGAGAAAGATACGCAGTATTTT.

In this sample, this clonotype turned up once. The genes are TRBV18 and TRBJ2-5; D is unresolved. CDR3 length equals 12 residues. In germline, CDR1 is KGHSH, CDR2 LQKENI. The ends were cut back, 6 bases at V and 0 bases at J, with 5 bases in the middle. As DNA, the CDR3 is TGTGCCAGCTCCCCCGACCAAGAGACCCAGTACTTC. It codes for CASSPDQETQYF.

This clonotype was seen just once. The chain joins TRBV4-1 to TRBJ2-1, with D tentatively TRBD1 (5 bases). V lost 3 bases to trimming and J lost 5 bases, with 11 bases between them. The CDR3 loop spans 14 amino acids. CDR1 is MGHRA and CDR2 is YSYEKL in the germline V gene. CDR3: CASSHQGDNNEQFF. The DNA for the CDR3 is TGCGCCAGCAGCCACCAGGGCGATAACAATGAGCAGTTCTTC.

The sample holds one count of this clonotype. The chain uses TRBV7-2 and TRBJ2-3; 7 nucleotides match TRBD1. There are 14 residues in the CDR3. The germline V gene has CDR1 SGHTA and CDR2 FQGNSA. The trim removed 7 bases at V and 2 bases at J, leaving 6 bases unmatched. The CDR3, as DNA: TGTGCCAGCACCGAAGGGGGCCCCACAGATACGCAGTATTTT. Translating it yields CASTEGGPTDTQYF.

V and J are TRBV12-3 or TRBV12-4 and TRBJ1-5; D gene ambiguous. The V end lost 4 bases, the J end lost 1 base, and 8 bases lay between the germline ends. CDR3 length: 14 residues. CDR3 nucleotides: TGTGCCAGCAGTTACCTACAGAGCAATCAGCCCCAGCATTTT. This codes for CASSYLQSNQPQHF.

The V and J genes are TRBV6-6 and TRBJ1-1; possible D gene TRBD1, 6 bases. Trimming left V 9 bases short and J 6 bases short, with 14 bases between. This CDR3 comprises 12 residues. Germline V gene data show CDR1 as MNHNY and CDR2 as SVGAGI (reference sequence). CDR3 amino acids: CASYRASAEAFF. The CDR3 DNA reads TGTGCCAGTTACAGGGCAAGCGCTGAAGCTTTCTTT.

J is TRBJ2-7 and V is TRBV7-9; D unclear. The CDR3 contains 13 residues. The germline V gene encodes CDR1 SEHNR and CDR2 FQNEAQ (reference sequence). Trimming pared 0 bases from V and 2 bases from J, leaving 5 bases between. CDR3 protein: CASSLATPYEQYF. The CDR3 DNA is TGTGCCAGCAGCTTAGCAACTCCCTACGAGCAGTACTTC.

The V call is TRBV6-6, the J call TRBJ2-3; 8 nucleotides match TRBD2. Germline loops: CDR1 MNHNY, CDR2 SVGAGI (reference sequence). This CDR3 region has 16 residues. V lost 6 bases, J lost 1 base, and 9 bases stayed unmatched. The CDR3 loop is CASSTQTSARTDTQYF. The DNA of the CDR3 is TGTGCCAGCAGCACCCAGACTAGCGCGCGCACAGATACGCAGTATTTT.

The rearrangement links TRBV20-1 to TRBJ1-2, with 7 nucleotides matching TRBD1. V dropped 1 base and J dropped 4; count of bases not matched to a gene: 6. This CDR3 spans 14 amino acids. CDR1 and CDR2 from the germline V gene are DFQATT and SNEGSKA (reference sequence). CDR3 coding DNA: TGCAGTGCTAGAGGAGGGGGCAATACCTATGGCTACACCTTC. Its translation: CSARGGGNTYGYTF.

This clonotype was counted a single time. The CDR3: CASSPFRGAGGGETQYF. DNA of the CDR3: TGTGCCAGCAGCCCCTTTCGGGGTGCGGGCGGGGGAGAGACCCAGTACTTC. The chain has TRBV28 and TRBJ2-5, with 7 bases lining up with TRBD2. Germline-derived CDR1 and CDR2 are MDHEN and SYDVKM. The CDR3 covers 17 residues. The J segment lost 4 bases and the V segment lost 6 bases, leaving 17 bases of the junction unmatched.

The chain is built from TRBV4-3 and TRBJ2-3; D is undetermined. The CDR3 runs to 14 residues. In germline, CDR1 is LGHNA, CDR2 YSLEER. Between the trimmed V and J ends, which lost 3 bases and 4 bases, there was a span of 11 bases. CDR3 in DNA: TGCGCCAGCAGCCAGAATGCCGGGCCAGATACGCAGTATTTT. Amino acids: CASSQNAGPDTQYF.

This clonotype was counted between two and nine times. V and J are TRBV5-1 and TRBJ1-2; D gene unclear. Trimming left V 7 bases short and J 4 bases short, with 14 bases between. The germline CDR1 and CDR2 sequences are SGHRS and YFSETQ. The CDR3 has 13 amino acids. CDR3 in DNA: TGCGCCAGCCGGGAGACTCAGACCTATGGCTACACCTTC. This encodes CASRETQTYGYTF.

V gene TRBV6-4 combines with J gene TRBJ2-7, with D perhaps TRBD2 (6 bases). V lost 7 bases and J lost 0, with 16 bases in between. The CDR3 is 15 amino acids. In germline, CDR1 is MRHNA, CDR2 SNTAGT. In DNA form, the CDR3 reads TGTGCCAGCAAGAAACGGGGGAGAAGCTCCTACGAGCAGTACTTC. It specifies CASKKRGRSSYEQYF.